This entry describes one TCR beta chain. TCRdb re-called the RT-PCR reads with MiXCR, one entry per CDR3 protein. The sample carries more than 500,000 distinct CDR3 sequences, about 11% recorded once. The data originate from a study of response to subunit inactivated influenza vaccine. V lost 5 bases to trimming and J lost 5 bases; unmatched junction nucleotides: 6. This CDR3 contains 15 residues. Germline assignment: CDR1 MNHEY and CDR2 SVGEGT. These data are also associated with another study on T cells expressing NK-cell markers. As that report states: Researchers built TCR beta cDNA using 5'RACE template switching with UMIs. The TCR beta repertoires were obtained from sorted CD3+CD56+NKG2C+, CD3+CD56+NKG2C- and CD3+CD56-NKG2C+ T cells. Seven HCMV-seropositive donors and one seronegative donor made up the eight sequenced donors. Roughly 6 donors had dominant NKG2C+ clonotypes that comprised about 1.0-7.0% of their CD8+ T cells. These clonotypes, the leaders elsewhere, also led the CD3+CD56-NKG2C+ fraction in a handful of donors.

The clonotype comes from a man aged 45-60 years who received an inactivated influenza vaccine. The chain uses TRBV6-2 or TRBV6-3 and TRBJ2-3, with TRBD1 identical over 11 bases. The source was PBMCs from blood, collected on the day of vaccination. The chain's CDR3 is CASSKWTGGRDTQYF. As DNA, the CDR3 is TGTGCCAGCAGTAAATGGACAGGGGGCCGAGATACGCAGTATTTT.